A selection of T cell receptor beta chains follows, all from one sample in a study of blood T cells in healthy people across ages. TCRdb reprocessed the 5' RACE reads via MiXCR and lists one record per CDR3 protein. The table has about 640,000 distinct CDR3 sequences, about 53% seen once; the top ten hold around 37%. Specimen: blood. Every receptor here comes from a man between 60 and 70 years old in good health. The CDR3 runs from the conserved cysteine through the conserved F or W. D genes are given only for firm matches. Not every row has a clone size; where given, it reads once, few, many or a size class.

V gene	clone size	J gene	D gene	CDR3 DNA	CDR3 protein
TRBV29-1	.	TRBJ1-1	.	TGCAGCGTTGATATGATACGGGGGGGAGAGAACACTGAAGCTTTCTTT	CSVDMIRGGENTEAFF
TRBV6-4	.	TRBJ2-7	TRBD1	TGTGCCAGCAGTCTTGAGACAGGGAACTACGAGCAGTACTTC	CASSLETGNYEQYF
TRBV11-2	.	TRBJ2-5	.	TGTGCCAGCAGCTCCCCTCGCGGACGGACTCTCGAGACCCAGTACTTC	CASSSPRGRTLETQYF
TRBV28	few	TRBJ2-7	TRBD1	TGTGCCAGCAGTTTAAGTTGGGACAGGGACCACGAGCAGTACTTC	CASSLSWDRDHEQYF
TRBV20-1	.	TRBJ2-7	TRBD2	TGCAGTGCTAGGGTAGCGGGGACCCAAAACCAGCAGTACTTC	CSARVAGTQNQQYF
TRBV2	few	TRBJ2-5	TRBD1	TGTGCCAGCCGAACAGGGGGCCGGTACCAAGAGACCCAGTACTTC	CASRTGGRYQETQYF
TRBV9	few	TRBJ2-5	.	TGTGCCAGCAGCGTAGCGGTGACAGCCGGAGAGAAGACCCAGTACTTC	CASSVAVTAGEKTQYF
TRBV21-1	.	TRBJ1-1	.	TGTGCCAGCCGACTCAGGGATAGGGATTACACTGAAGCTTTCTTT	CASRLRDRDYTEAFF
TRBV28	.	TRBJ2-3	.	TGTGCCAGCACCAACGGGGCCTACACAGATACGCAGTATTTT	CASTNGAYTDTQYF
TRBV10-3	.	TRBJ2-4	.	TGTGCCATCAGTGAGAGGGGAGGGGGTACCGCCAAAAACATTCAGTACTTC	CAISERGGGTAKNIQYF
TRBV4-1	.	TRBJ2-7	TRBD1	TGCGCCAGCAGCCAAGGACAGGGGGCCTACGAGCAGTACTTC	CASSQGQGAYEQYF
TRBV14	.	TRBJ2-7	.	TGTGCCAGCAGCCATGGCGGATCCTACGAGCAGTACTTC	CASSHGGSYEQYF
TRBV4-1	.	TRBJ2-1	TRBD1	TGCGCCAGCAGCGCACCGGGACAGGAATACAATGAGCAGTTCTTC	CASSAPGQEYNEQFF
TRBV9	.	TRBJ2-5	.	TGTGCCAGCAGCGTCAGCTGGGTTCGGGAGACCCAGTACTTC	CASSVSWVRETQYF
TRBV18	.	TRBJ2-7	.	TGTGCCAGCTCTCGGACGGAGTCCTACAATGAGCAGTACTTC	CASSRTESYNEQYF
TRBV12-3/TRBV12-4	few	TRBJ1-4	.	TGTGCCAGCAGTCCCGGGATGGAAGAAAAACTGTTTTTT	CASSPGMEEKLFF